The 10 T cell receptor beta chains reported below all come from one sample, sequenced in a study of T cell responses to AZD1222 COVID-19 vaccine. Profiling relied on immunoSEQ multiplex PCR, and the TCRdb table lists in-frame clones only, not all of them. The table lists about 140,000 clones, 85% to 90% of them singletons, with roughly 1.7% in the top ten. The input for sequencing was peripheral blood, taken 28 days after the second AZD1222 dose. These receptors all stem from an adult who received the AZD1222 COVID-19 vaccine.

The chain carries TRBV6-6 and TRBJ2-1; 7 positions match TRBD2. The CDR3 spans 14 residues. The germline gives CDR1 MNHNY, CDR2 SVGAGI (reference sequence). The ends lost 6 bases at V and 8 bases at J; junction bases unmatched: 10. This CDR3 is CASRGGRASDEQFF. CDR3 coding DNA: TGTGCCAGCAGGGGAGGGAGGGCCTCGGATGAGCAGTTCTTC.

This chain connects TRBV4-1 to TRBJ1-6; the match to TRBD1 covers 8 bases. This CDR3 is 16 amino acids long. Germline CDR1 reads MGHRA; CDR2 reads YSYEKL. V lost 4 bases and J lost 7; bases outside the gene matches: 9. This CDR3 reads CASSPTETGVNSPLHF. The CDR3 DNA follows: TGCGCCAGCAGCCCAACGGAGACAGGGGTGAATTCACCCCTCCACTTT.

The chain has TRBV9 and TRBJ1-3, with D maybe TRBD1 (5 bases). The CDR3 is made up of 16 amino acids. V was pared by 4 bases and J by 5 bases, with 19 bases between. Germline values: CDR1 SGDLS, CDR2 YYNGEE. In nucleotides, the CDR3 is TGTGCCAGCAGCCCACAATTGGGGACTAATAGAAACACCATATATTTT. Protein sequence: CASSPQLGTNRNTIYF.

V gene TRBV6-1 combines with J gene TRBJ1-2, with unresolved D. CDR1 MNHNS and CDR2 SASEGT come from the germline V gene. The CDR3 has 17 residues. Deletions cut 0 bases from V and 1 base from J, with 15 bases between. This CDR3 is CASSEAARSSSNYGYTF. The CDR3 DNA is TGTGCCAGCAGTGAAGCCGCGAGGTCCAGTAGTAACTATGGCTACACCTTC.

The chain is built from TRBV3-1 (or the pseudogene TRBV3-2) and TRBJ1-3, with D possibly being TRBD1 (5 bases). Germline V gene data show CDR1 as LGHDT and CDR2 as YNNKEL (reference sequence). There are 16 residues in the CDR3. V lost 4 bases, J lost 0 bases, and 13 bases lay in between. CDR3 loop: CASSRGSVFSGNTIYF. In DNA, the CDR3 is TGTGCCAGCAGCCGGGGCAGCGTCTTCTCTGGAAACACCATATATTTT.

The V gene is TRBV7-2, the J gene TRBJ2-1, with 11 positions matching TRBD2. The trim removed 3 bases at V and 6 bases at J, leaving 10 bases unmatched. Germline CDR1 is SGHTA and CDR2 is FQGNSA. This CDR3 has 17 residues. The CDR3 region is CASSFAIAGGPSNEQFF. CDR3 DNA sequence: TGTGCCAGCAGCTTTGCGATAGCGGGAGGGCCAAGCAATGAGCAGTTCTTC.

The V call is TRBV14, the J call TRBJ2-1; D unclear. The CDR3 runs to 12 residues. Trimming left V 2 bases short and J 8 bases short, with 7 bases between. Germline V gene lookup returns CDR1 SGHDN and CDR2 FVKESK. CDR3 sequence: CASSQFGDEQFF. Here the CDR3 DNA reads TGTGCCAGCAGCCAATTCGGTGATGAGCAGTTCTTC.

The rearrangement joins TRBV28 to TRBJ2-1; D possibly matches TRBD1 or TRBD2 (6 bases each). V lost 9 bases, J lost 6 bases, and 15 bases lay in between. The CDR3 is 13 residues long. CDR1 and CDR2 from the germline V gene are MDHEN and SYDVKM. CDR3: CASSLWGANEQFF. In DNA form, the CDR3 reads TGTGCCAGTTCTCTCTGGGGGGCCAATGAGCAGTTCTTC.

This chain connects TRBV30 to TRBJ1-3; D gene unclear. V dropped 3 bases and J dropped 3 bases, with 6 bases sitting between them. The CDR3 extends over 12 amino acids. CDR1 is GTSNPN, CDR2 SVGIG, per germline (reference sequence). The CDR3 DNA is TGTGCCTGGAGCTATGATGGAAACACCATATATTTT. Encoded protein: CAWSYDGNTIYF.

The chain combines TRBV30 with TRBJ1-4, with no clear D. Trimming removed 0 bases from V and 0 bases from J, with 8 bases in between. From germline, CDR1 is GTSNPN and CDR2 SVGIG (reference sequence). CDR3 length: 15 residues. CDR3 protein: CAWSVLGTTNEKLFF. The CDR3 bases are TGTGCCTGGAGTGTTCTCGGGACAACTAATGAAAAACTGTTTTTT.